The sequence of this T cell receptor beta chain was determined in a study of vaccination effects on CD4 cells after COVID-19. Across the study: From a couple of convalescent patients, samples were taken 16 days and one week before vaccination. Study-wide results and limits: By a late point after vaccination, infection- and vaccine-induced clones had shrunk markedly through clonal contraction.

TCRdb's table, derived via immunoSEQ multiplex PCR, lists solely in-frame clones and lacks some. The sample lists around 46,000 clones, 65% to 70% occurring once. Concerning this clone: The target antigen is unknown.

After expansion with viral peptide pools in the ViraFEST assay, antigen-specific CD4+ T cells were sequenced. Having been cultured for less than 12 days, the cells underwent CD4+ T cell isolation. The person was diagnosed with PCR-confirmed SARS-CoV-2 infection between March and December 2020. IL-2 at about 10 IU/ml and peptides at 9.5 to 10 ug/ml were added to cultured PBMC, two million per well. The sequencing here drew on CD4+ T cells from PBMCs cultured with a peptide pool, taken before COVID-19 vaccination. The TCR comes from a human donor who had a prior SARS-CoV-2 infection.

This chain's CDR3 is CASSSRGRRGYTF. In DNA, the CDR3 is TGTGCCAGCAGCTCCCGTGGGCGGCGTGGCTACACCTTC. The rearrangement joins TRBV5-6 to TRBJ1-2; no clear D gene. The germline V and J ends were trimmed by 3 bases and 7 bases, with 13 bases remaining between them. Germline lookup yields CDR1 SGHDT and CDR2 YYEEEE. The CDR3 covers 13 residues.